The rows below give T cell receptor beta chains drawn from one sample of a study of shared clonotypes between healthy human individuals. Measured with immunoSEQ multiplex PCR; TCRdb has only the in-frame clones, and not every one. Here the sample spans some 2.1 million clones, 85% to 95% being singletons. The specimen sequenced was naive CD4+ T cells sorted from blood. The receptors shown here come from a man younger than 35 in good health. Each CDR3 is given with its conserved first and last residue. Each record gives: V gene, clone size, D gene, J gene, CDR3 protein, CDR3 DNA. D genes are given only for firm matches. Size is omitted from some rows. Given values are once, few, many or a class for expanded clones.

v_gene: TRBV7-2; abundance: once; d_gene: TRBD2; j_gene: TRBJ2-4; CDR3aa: CASSSNPSGRAKNIQYF; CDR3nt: TGTGCCAGCAGCTCCAATCCTAGCGGGAGGGCCAAAAACATTCAGTACTTC
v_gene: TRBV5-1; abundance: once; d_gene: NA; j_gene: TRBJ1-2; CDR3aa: CASSLEQGDANYGYTF; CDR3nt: TGCGCCAGCAGCTTGGAACAGGGAGACGCAAACTATGGCTACACCTTC
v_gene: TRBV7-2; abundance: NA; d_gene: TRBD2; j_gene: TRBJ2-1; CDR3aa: CASSRGLAGVGEQFF; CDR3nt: TGTGCCAGCAGCCGCGGGCTAGCGGGGGTGGGTGAGCAGTTCTTC
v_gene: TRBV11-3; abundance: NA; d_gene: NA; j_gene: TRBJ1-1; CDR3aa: CASSLGRGNTEAFF; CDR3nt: TGTGCCAGCAGCTTGGGGCGGGGGAACACTGAAGCTTTCTTT
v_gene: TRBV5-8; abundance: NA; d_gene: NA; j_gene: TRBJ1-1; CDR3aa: CASSTLQGMNTEAFF; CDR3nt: TGTGCCAGCAGCACATTACAGGGCATGAACACTGAAGCTTTCTTT
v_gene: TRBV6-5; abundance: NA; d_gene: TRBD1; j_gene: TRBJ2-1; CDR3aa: CASSYPGQGNNEQFF; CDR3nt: TGTGCCAGCAGTTACCCGGGACAGGGCAACAATGAGCAGTTCTTC
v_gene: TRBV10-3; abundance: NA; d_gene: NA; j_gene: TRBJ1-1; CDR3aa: CAISGGQITEAFF; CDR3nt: TGTGCCATCAGTGGAGGACAGATCACTGAAGCTTTCTTT
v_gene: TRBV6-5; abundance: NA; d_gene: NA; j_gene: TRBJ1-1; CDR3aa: CASSYLPGSAEAFF; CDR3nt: TGTGCCAGCAGTTACCTTCCTGGGTCGGCCGAAGCTTTCTTT
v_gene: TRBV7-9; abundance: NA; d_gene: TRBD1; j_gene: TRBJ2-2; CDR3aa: CASSFPGQGTGELFF; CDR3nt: TGTGCCAGCAGCTTCCCGGGACAGGGGACCGGGGAGCTGTTTTTT
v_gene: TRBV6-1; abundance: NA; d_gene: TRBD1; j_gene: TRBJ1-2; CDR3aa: CASSSPGQGNYGYTF; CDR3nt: TGTGCCAGCAGTTCTCCGGGACAGGGCAACTATGGCTACACCTTC
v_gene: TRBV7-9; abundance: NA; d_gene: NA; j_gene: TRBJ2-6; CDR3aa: CASSLEVSGANVLTF; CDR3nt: TGTGCCAGCAGCTTAGAGGTCTCTGGGGCCAACGTCCTGACTTTC
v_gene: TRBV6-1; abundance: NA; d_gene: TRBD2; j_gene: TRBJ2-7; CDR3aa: CASSERHVGEGEQYF; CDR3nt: TGTGCCAGCAGTGAACGCCACGTCGGGGAGGGGGAGCAGTACTTC
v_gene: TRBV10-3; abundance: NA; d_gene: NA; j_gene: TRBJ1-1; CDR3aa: CAISEYGGMNTEAFF; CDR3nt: TGTGCCATCAGTGAGTATGGGGGGATGAACACTGAAGCTTTCTTT
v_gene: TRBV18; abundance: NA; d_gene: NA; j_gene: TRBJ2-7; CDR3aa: CASSLGPSNYEQYF; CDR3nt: TGTGCCAGCTCACTTGGTCCCAGCAACTACGAGCAGTACTTC
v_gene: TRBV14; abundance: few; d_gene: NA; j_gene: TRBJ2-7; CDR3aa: CASSQTYEQYF; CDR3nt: TGTGCCAGCAGCCAAACTTACGAGCAGTACTTC
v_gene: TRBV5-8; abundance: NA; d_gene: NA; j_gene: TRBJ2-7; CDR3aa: CASSLVLSGTPYYEQYF; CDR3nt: TGTGCCAGCAGCTTGGTACTTTCCGGGACCCCATACTACGAGCAGTACTTC
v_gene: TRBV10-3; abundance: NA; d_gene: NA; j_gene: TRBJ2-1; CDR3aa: CAISESGGMAYNEQFF; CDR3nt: TGTGCCATCAGTGAGTCGGGGGGAATGGCCTACAATGAGCAGTTCTTC
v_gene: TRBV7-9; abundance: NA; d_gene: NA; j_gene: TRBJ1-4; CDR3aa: CASSLEKLFF; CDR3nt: TGTGCCAGCAGCTTAGAAAAACTGTTTTTT
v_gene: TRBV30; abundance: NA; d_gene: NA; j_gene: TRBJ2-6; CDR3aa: CAWSVGSGANVLTF; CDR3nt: TGTGCCTGGAGTGTGGGATCCGGGGCCAACGTCCTGACTTTC
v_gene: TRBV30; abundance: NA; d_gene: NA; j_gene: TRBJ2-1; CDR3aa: CAWIRTGPSVDEQFF; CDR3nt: TGTGCCTGGATTCGTACCGGGCCGTCGGTCGATGAGCAGTTCTTC
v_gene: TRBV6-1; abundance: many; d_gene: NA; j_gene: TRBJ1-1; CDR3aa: CASSVGSETEAFF; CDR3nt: TGTGCCAGCAGTGTAGGATCAGAAACTGAAGCTTTCTTT
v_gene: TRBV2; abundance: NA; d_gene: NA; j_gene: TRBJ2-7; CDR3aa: CASSLEYEQYF; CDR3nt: TGTGCCAGCAGTTTAGAGTACGAGCAGTACTTC
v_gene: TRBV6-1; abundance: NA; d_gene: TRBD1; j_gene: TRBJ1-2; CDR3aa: CASSERAGTASYGYTF; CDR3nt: TGTGCCAGCAGTGAAAGGGCCGGGACAGCAAGCTATGGCTACACCTTC
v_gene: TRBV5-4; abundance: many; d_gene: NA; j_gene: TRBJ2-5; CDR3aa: CASSSKHTPQETQYF; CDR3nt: TGTGCCAGCAGTAGCAAGCATACACCACAAGAGACCCAGTACTTC
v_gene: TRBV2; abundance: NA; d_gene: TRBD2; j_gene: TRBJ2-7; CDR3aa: CASSEAVLAATYEQYF; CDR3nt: TGTGCCAGCAGTGAAGCGGTCCTAGCGGCTACCTACGAGCAGTACTTC
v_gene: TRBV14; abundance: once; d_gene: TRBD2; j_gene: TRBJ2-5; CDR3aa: CASSPLIPWTSGHQETQYF; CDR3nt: TGTGCCAGCAGCCCACTAATCCCGTGGACTAGCGGACACCAAGAGACCCAGTACTTC
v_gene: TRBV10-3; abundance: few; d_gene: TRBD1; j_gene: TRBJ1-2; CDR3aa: CAISEDRDYGYTF; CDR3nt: TGTGCCATCAGTGAGGACAGGGACTATGGCTACACCTTC
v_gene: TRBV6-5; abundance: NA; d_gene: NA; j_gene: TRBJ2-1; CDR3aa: CASSSGVGTNEQFF; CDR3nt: TGTGCCAGCAGTTCGGGGGTGGGGACTAATGAGCAGTTCTTC
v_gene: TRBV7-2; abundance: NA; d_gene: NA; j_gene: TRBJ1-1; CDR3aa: CASSLSPGGEAFF; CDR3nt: TGTGCCAGCAGCCTGAGCCCGGGCGGAGAAGCTTTCTTT
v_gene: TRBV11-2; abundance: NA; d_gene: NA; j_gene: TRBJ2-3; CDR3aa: CASSFTDTQYF; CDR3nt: TGTGCCAGCAGCTTTACAGATACGCAGTATTTT
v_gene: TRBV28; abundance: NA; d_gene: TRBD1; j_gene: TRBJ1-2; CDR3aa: CASANAGTGDYGYTF; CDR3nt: TGTGCCAGCGCGAACGCCGGGACAGGTGACTATGGCTACACCTTC
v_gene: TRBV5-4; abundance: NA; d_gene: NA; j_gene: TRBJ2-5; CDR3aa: CASSKEGVQETQYF; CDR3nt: TGTGCCAGCAGTAAGGAGGGGGTCCAAGAGACCCAGTACTTC